This TCR beta chain was identified in a study of CD8+ T cells in alopecia areata. Findings and caveats of the study: Lesional scalp exceeded normal scalp in clonality, especially in alopecia totalis/universalis. Scalp samples also yield sequences from resident alphabeta T cells of normal skin. In patients, TCRs were shared less clearly than in mice, and HLA may possibly be involved.

As to this clone: Its target is not known.

Germline assignment: CDR1 MGHRA and CDR2 YSYEKL. V shed 0 bases and J 2 bases; nucleotides not matched to a gene: 7. The CDR3 contains 17 residues. Extraction of RNA preceded its reverse transcription into cDNA, which served as the sequencing template. Sequencing was performed with immunoSEQ multiplex PCR; in TCRdb, only in-frame clones are kept and a portion is missing. The data contain approximately 150,000 clones, 45% to 60% of them singletons. This chain links TRBV4-1 with TRBJ2-1; 7 positions match TRBD2. This TCR was sampled from a human donor in good health. Sequenced: CD4+ T cells sorted from blood. In nucleotides, the CDR3 is TGCGCCAGCAGCCAAGAAAGAATTGCGGGGGCCTACAATGAGCAGTTCTTC. Translated, it gives CASSQERIAGAYNEQFF.